This T cell receptor beta chain was recovered during a study of radiotherapy plus CTLA-4 blockade in lung cancer. For this clone: The antigen is not known.

Sequencing was performed with immunoSEQ multiplex PCR; in TCRdb, only in-frame clones are kept and a portion is missing. The sample records 55,000 to 80,000 clones, around 80% being singletons. Between the trimmed V and J ends, which lost 1 base and 2 bases, there was a span of 11 bases. The CDR3 runs to 15 residues. CDR1 is SEHNR and CDR2 is FQNEAQ in the germline V gene (reference sequence). Study-level findings and limits: Blood saw expansion of tumor-derived TCR clones after radiotherapy plus ipilimumab. The best predictor of response was reported to be early blood T cell clone dynamics, with interferon-beta.

This receptor was taken from a human donor with non-small cell lung cancer who had a complete response to radiotherapy plus ipilimumab. This chain links TRBV7-9 with TRBJ2-5; either TRBD1 or TRBD2 may fit D (5 bases each). The specimen comprised peripheral blood, sampled from a patient treated with radiotherapy plus ipilimumab. The CDR3 here is CASSLVTGLQETQYF. In DNA form, the CDR3 reads TGTGCCAGCAGCTTAGTAACAGGACTGCAAGAGACCCAGTACTTC. Full variable domain (rest looked up from reference TRBV7-9 and TRBJ2-5): DTGVSQNPRHKITKRGQNVTFRCDPISEHNRLYWYRQTLGQGPEFLTYFQNEAQLEKSRLLSDRFSAERPKGSFSTLEIQRTEQGDSAMYLCASSLVTGLQETQYFGPGTRLLVL.